This T cell receptor beta chain is drawn from a study of T cell repertoires in cytomegalovirus infection. About the research overall: Indications came from public TCR beta signatures; they pointed to CMV infection and to a matching HLA type. Whole-study results and caveats: Clonotype analysis showed dominance of the ex vivo response by HLA-C-restricted CMV-specific TCR beta clonotypes. Of the TCR beta families, the public ones yielded a cumulative frequency that identified carriers of CMV plus the relevant HLA.

TCRdb re-analysed the reads in MiXCR, keeping a single row per CDR3 protein. The sample shows under 200,000 distinct CDR3 sequences, roughly 15% of them seen only once. On this clonotype: Its target is unknown.

The sample was CD8+ T cells from PBMCs. The clonotype was recovered from a human donor in good health (CMV status not recorded). Some clones in this sample may be carry-over from other donors' samples.

As DNA, the CDR3 is TGTGCCAGCAGTTCCCCGTCGGCGGGAGGGGGCAATGAGCAGTTCTTC. Residues: CASSSPSAGGGNEQFF. The chain joins TRBV6-2 or TRBV6-3 to TRBJ2-1, with 9 nucleotides matching TRBD2. This CDR3 has 16 amino acids. V shed 4 bases and J 6 bases; nucleotides not matched to a gene: 10. The germline V gene encodes CDR1 MNHEY and CDR2 SVGEGT.